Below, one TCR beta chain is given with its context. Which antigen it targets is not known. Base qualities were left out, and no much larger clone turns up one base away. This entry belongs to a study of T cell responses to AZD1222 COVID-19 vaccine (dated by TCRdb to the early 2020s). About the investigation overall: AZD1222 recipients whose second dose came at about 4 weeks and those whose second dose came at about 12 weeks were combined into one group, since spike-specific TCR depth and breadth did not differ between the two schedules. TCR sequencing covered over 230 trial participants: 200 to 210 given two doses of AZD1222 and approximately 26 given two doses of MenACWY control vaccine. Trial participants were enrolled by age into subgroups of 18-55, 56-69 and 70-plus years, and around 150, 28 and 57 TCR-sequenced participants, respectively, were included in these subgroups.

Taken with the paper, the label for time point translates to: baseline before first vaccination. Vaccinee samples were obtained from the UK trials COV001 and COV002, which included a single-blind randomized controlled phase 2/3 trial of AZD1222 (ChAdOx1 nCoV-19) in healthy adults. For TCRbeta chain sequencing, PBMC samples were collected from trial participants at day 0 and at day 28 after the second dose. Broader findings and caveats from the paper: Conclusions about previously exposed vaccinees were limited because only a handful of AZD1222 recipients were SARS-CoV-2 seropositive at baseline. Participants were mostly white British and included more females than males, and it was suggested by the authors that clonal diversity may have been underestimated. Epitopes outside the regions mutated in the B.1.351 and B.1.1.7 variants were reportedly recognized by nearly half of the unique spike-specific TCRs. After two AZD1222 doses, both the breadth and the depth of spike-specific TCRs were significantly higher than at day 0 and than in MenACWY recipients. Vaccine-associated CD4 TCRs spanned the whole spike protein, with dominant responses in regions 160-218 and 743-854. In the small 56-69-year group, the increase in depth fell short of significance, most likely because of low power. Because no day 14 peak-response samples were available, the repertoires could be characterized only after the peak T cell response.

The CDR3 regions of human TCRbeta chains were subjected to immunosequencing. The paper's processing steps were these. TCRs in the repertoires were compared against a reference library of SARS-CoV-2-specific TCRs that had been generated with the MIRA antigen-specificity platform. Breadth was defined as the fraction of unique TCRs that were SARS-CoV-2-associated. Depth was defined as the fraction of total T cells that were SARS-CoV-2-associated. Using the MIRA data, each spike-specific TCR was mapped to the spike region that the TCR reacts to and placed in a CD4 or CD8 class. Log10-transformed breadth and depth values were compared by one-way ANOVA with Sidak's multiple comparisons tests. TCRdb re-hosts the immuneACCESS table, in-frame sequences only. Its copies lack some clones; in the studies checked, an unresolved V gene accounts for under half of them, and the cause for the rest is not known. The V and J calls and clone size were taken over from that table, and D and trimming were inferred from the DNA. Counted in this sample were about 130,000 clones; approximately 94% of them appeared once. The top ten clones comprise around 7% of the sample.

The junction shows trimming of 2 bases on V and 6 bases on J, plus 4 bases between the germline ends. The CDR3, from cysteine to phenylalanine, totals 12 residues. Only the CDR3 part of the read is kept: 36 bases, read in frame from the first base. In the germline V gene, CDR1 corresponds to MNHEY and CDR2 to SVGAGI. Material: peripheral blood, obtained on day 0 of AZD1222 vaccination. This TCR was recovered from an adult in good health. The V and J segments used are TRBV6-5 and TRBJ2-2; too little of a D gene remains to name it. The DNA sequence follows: TGTGCCAGCAGTTACAGATCCGGGGAGCTGTTTTTT. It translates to CASSYRSGELFF.